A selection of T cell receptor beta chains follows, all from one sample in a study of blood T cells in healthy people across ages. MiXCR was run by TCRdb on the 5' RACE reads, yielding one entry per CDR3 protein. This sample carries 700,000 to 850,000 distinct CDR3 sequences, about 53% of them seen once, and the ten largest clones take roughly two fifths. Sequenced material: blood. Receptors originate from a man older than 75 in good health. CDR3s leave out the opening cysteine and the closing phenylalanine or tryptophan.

cdr3_aa: SAKLARISTDTQY; v_call: TRBV20-1; j_call: TRBJ2-3
cdr3_aa: SARDWTLSSYEQY; v_call: TRBV20-1; j_call: TRBJ2-7
cdr3_aa: ASSFRVWGNNNSPLH; v_call: TRBV27; j_call: TRBJ1-6
cdr3_aa: ASSQDRTSSYEQY; v_call: TRBV4-2; j_call: TRBJ2-7
cdr3_aa: ASSVGGLDPYEQY; v_call: TRBV25-1; j_call: TRBJ2-7
cdr3_aa: SARVSGGSNQPQH; v_call: TRBV20-1; j_call: TRBJ1-5
cdr3_aa: ASSGLVGELF; v_call: TRBV25-1; j_call: TRBJ2-2
cdr3_aa: ASSRVLSSYEQY; v_call: TRBV6-5; j_call: TRBJ2-7
cdr3_aa: ASSLGPPVSQETQY; v_call: TRBV5-1; j_call: TRBJ2-5
cdr3_aa: ASSSGLANEQY; v_call: TRBV7-2; j_call: NA
cdr3_aa: ASSQTKLAGAYNEQF; v_call: TRBV12-3/TRBV12-4; j_call: TRBJ2-1
cdr3_aa: ASSPGGVNEQF; v_call: TRBV9; j_call: TRBJ2-1
cdr3_aa: ASSATSGSGYGETQY; v_call: TRBV5-5; j_call: TRBJ2-5
cdr3_aa: ASSYSILSGGDAQY; v_call: TRBV6-6; j_call: TRBJ2-7
cdr3_aa: AISESAGGQETQY; v_call: TRBV10-3; j_call: TRBJ2-5
cdr3_aa: ASSPGLSSLTDQPQH; v_call: TRBV5-1; j_call: TRBJ1-5